The entry below gives a single T cell receptor beta chain sequence along with its context. Its antigen remains undetermined. Base quality data are lacking; no much larger clone is found one base away. Including cysteine and phenylalanine, the CDR3 has 13 amino acids. The read is trimmed to its CDR3 DNA, 39 bases read in frame from base 1. CDR1 and CDR2 (SNHLY, FYNNEI) derive from the germline V gene. V gives up 7 bases and J gives up 5 bases, and the segment between their germline ends measures 9 bases. This sample was included in a study of control samples from healthy donors and cancer patients (dated by TCRdb to 2018 to 2020). The library was generated by the immunoSEQ multiplex PCR assay. Sourced from immuneACCESS, this table was stored by TCRdb with only in-frame sequences that have V and J called. A share of the clones is absent; for the studies checked, an unresolved V gene accounts for under half, and the remainder has no known explanation. The sample table holds 80,000 or so clones, of which 91% were seen once. 17% of the sample is taken by the ten largest.

Source material: blood. This clonotype was obtained from a man aged 45-60 years in good health. Recombination joined TRBV2 with TRBJ1-6; the D gene cannot be resolved reliably. The nucleotide sequence reads TGTGCCAGCACTACACAAAATAATTCACCCCTCCACTTT. Translation gives CASTTQNNSPLHF.